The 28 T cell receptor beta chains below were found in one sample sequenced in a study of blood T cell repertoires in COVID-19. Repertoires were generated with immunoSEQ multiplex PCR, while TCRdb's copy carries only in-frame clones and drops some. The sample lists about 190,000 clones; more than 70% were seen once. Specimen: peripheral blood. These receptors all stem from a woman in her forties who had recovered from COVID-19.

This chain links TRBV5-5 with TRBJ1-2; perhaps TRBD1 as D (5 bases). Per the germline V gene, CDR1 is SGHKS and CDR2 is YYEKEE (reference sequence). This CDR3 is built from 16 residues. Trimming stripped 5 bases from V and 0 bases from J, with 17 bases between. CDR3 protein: CASSTSDSSPNYGYTF. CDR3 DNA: TGTGCCAGCAGTACTTCAGACAGTTCACCTAACTATGGCTACACCTTC.

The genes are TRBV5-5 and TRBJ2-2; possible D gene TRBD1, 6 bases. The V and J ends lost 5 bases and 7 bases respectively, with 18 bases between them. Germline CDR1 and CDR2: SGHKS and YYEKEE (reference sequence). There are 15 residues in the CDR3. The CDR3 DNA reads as TGTGCCAGCAGGCAAACGACGGGGACAATCGGGGAGCTGTTTTTT. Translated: CASRQTTGTIGELFF.

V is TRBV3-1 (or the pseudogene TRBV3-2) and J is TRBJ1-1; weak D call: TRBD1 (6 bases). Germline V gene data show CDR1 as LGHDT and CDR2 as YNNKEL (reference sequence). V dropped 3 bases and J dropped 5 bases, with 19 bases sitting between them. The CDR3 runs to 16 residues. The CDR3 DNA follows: TGTGCCAGCAGCCAGGCACCAACAATAGGGGGTACTGAAGCTTTCTTT. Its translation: CASSQAPTIGGTEAFF.

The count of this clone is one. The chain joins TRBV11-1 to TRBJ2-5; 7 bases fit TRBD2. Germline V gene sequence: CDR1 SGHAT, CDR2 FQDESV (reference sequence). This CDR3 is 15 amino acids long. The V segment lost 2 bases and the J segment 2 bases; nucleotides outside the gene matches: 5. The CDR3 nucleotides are TGTGCCAGCAGCTTATTGATCGGGGGGCAAGAGACCCAGTACTTC. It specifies CASSLLIGGQETQYF.

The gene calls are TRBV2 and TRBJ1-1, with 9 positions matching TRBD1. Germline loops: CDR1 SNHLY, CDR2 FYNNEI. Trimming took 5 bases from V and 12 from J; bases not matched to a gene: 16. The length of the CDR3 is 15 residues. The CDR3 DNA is TGTGCCAGCAGTCCGCGTCCCGGGACAGGGTTTAAGACTTTCTTT. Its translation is CASSPRPGTGFKTFF.

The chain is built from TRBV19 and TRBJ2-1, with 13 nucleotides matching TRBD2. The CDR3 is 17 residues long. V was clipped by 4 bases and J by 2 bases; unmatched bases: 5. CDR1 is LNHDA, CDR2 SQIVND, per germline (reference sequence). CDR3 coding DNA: TGTGCCAGTAGTACCTCCGGGACTAGCGGGGCCTACAATGAGCAGTTCTTC. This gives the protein CASSTSGTSGAYNEQFF.

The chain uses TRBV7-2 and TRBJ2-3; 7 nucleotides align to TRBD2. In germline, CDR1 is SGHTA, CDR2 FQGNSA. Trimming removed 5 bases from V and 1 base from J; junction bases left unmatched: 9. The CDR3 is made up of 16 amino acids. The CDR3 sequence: CASSPSRSGGTDTQYF. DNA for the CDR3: TGTGCCAGCAGCCCGAGCCGGAGCGGGGGCACAGATACGCAGTATTTT. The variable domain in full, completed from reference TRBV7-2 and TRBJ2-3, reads GAGVSQSPSNKVTEKGKDVELRCDPISGHTALYWYRQSLGQGLEFLIYFQGNSAPDKSGLPSDRFSAERTGGSVSTLTIQRTQQEDSAVYLCASSPSRSGGTDTQYFGPGTRLTVL.

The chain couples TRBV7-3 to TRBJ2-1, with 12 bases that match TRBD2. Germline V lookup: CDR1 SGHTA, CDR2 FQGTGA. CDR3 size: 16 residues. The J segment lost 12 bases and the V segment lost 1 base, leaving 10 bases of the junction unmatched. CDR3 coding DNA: TGTGCCAGCAGCTTAAATGAGGCTAGCGGGAGGGCCGGGCAGTTCTTC. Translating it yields CASSLNEASGRAGQFF. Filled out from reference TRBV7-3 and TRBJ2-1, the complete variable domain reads GAGVSQTPSNKVTEKGKYVELRCDPISGHTALYWYRQSLGQGPEFLIYFQGTGAADDSGLPNDRFFAVRPEGSVSTLKIQRTERGDSAVYLCASSLNEASGRAGQFFGPGTRLTVL.

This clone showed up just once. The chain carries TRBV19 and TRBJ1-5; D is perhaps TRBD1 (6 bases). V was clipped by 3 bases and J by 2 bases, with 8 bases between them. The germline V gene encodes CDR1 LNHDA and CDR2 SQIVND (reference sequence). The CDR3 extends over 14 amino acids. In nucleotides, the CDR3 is TGTGCCAGTAGTATTCGACAGGGCAATCAGCCCCAGCATTTT. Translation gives CASSIRQGNQPQHF.

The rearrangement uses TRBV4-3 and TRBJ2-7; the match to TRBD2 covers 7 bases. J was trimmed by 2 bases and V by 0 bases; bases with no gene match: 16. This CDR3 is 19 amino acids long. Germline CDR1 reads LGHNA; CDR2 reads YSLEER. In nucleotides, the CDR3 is TGCGCCAGCAGCCAAGAGTTGGCTAGCGGCCGACTTGGCACCTACGAGCAGTACTTC. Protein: CASSQELASGRLGTYEQYF.

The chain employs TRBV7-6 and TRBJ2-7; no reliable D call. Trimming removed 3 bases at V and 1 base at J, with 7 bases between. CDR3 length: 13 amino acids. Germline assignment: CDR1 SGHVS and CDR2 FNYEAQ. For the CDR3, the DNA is TGTGCCAGCAGCTTCTCCGGTTCCTACGAGCAGTACTTC. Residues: CASSFSGSYEQYF.

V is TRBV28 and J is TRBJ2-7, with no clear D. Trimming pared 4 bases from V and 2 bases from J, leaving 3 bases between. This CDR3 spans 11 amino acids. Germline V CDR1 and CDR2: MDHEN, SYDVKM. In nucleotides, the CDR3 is TGTGCCAGCAGTTCCACCTACGAGCAGTACTTC. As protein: CASSSTYEQYF.

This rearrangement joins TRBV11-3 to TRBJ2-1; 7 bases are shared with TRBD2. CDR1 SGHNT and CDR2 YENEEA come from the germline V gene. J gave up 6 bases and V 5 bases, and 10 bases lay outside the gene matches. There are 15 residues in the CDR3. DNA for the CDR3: TGTGCCAGCAGCGCGGGACTATTCAAAATCAATGAGCAGTTCTTC. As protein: CASSAGLFKINEQFF.

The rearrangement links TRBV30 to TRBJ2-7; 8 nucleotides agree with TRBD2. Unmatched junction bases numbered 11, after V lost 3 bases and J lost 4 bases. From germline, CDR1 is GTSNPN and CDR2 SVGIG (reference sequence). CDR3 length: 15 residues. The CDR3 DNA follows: TGTGCCTGGAGAAACCGCGGACTAGCTGGGTACGAGCAGTACTTC. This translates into CAWRNRGLAGYEQYF.

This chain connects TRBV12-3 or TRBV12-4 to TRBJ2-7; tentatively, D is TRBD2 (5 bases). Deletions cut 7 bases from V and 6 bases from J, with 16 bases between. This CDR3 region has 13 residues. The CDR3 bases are TGTGCCAGCACCCCTGGGCTTGCGGGCGAGCAGTACTTC. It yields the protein CASTPGLAGEQYF.

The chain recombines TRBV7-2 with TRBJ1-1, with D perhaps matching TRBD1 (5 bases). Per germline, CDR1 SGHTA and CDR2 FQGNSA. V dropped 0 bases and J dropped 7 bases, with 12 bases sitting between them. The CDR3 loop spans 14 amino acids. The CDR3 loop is CASSLALGVDEAFF. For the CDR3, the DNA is TGTGCCAGCAGCTTAGCGCTAGGGGTGGATGAAGCTTTCTTT.

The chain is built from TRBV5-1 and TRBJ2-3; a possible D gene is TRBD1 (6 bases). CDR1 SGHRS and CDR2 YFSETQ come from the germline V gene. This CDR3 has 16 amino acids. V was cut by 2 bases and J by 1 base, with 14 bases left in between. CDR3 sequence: CASSFRQAPGTDTQYF. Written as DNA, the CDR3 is TGCGCCAGCAGCTTCCGACAGGCACCAGGCACAGATACGCAGTATTTT.

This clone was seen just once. CDR3 in DNA: TGTGCCAGCAGTTACCGGGGAAACTACGAGCAGTACTTC. Encoded protein: CASSYRGNYEQYF. The V call is TRBV6-2 or TRBV6-3, the J call TRBJ2-7; D may be TRBD2 (5 bases). The CDR3 length is 13 residues. V lost 2 bases to trimming and J lost 3 bases, with 8 bases between them. In germline, CDR1 is MNHEY, CDR2 SVGEGT.

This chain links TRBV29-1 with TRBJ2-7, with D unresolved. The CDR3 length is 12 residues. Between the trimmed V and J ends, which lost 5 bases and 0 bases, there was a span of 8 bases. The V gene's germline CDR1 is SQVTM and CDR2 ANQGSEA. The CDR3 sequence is CSVTATSYEQYF. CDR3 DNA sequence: TGCAGCGTTACAGCCACCTCCTACGAGCAGTACTTC.

Here the CDR3 DNA reads TGTGCCAGCAGCCCGAACACGGGTGAAAAACTGTTTTTT. Its protein is CASSPNTGEKLFF. This chain joins TRBV3-1 (or the pseudogene TRBV3-2) and TRBJ1-4; D not certain. The CDR3 has 13 residues. The V gene lost 4 bases and the J gene lost 7 bases, with 10 bases spanning the gap. From germline, CDR1 is LGHDT and CDR2 YNNKEL (reference sequence).

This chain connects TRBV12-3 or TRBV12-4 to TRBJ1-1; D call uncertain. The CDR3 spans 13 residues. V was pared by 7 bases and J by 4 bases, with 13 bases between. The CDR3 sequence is CASTPEWSTEAFF. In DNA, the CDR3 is TGTGCCAGCACCCCAGAATGGAGCACTGAAGCTTTCTTT.

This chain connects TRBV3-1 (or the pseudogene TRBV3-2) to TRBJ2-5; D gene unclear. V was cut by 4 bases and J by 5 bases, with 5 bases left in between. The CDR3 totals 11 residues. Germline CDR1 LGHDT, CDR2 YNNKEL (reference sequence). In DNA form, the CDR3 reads TGTGCCAGCAGCCGCCGGGAGACCCAGTACTTC. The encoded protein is CASSRRETQYF.

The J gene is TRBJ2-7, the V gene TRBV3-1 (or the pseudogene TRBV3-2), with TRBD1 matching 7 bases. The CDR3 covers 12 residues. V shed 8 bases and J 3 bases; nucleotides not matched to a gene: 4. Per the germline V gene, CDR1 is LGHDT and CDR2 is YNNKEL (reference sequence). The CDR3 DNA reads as TGTGCCAGCTCCCACAGGGGCTACGAGCAGTACTTC. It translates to CASSHRGYEQYF.

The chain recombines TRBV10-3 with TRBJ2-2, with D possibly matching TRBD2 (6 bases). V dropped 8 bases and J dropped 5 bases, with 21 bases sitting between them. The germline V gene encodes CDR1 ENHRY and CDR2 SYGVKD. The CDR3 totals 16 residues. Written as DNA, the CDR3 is TGTGCCATCCGGGGAGACGGGGGAGTAGGTACCGGGGAGCTGTTTTTT. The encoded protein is CAIRGDGGVGTGELFF.

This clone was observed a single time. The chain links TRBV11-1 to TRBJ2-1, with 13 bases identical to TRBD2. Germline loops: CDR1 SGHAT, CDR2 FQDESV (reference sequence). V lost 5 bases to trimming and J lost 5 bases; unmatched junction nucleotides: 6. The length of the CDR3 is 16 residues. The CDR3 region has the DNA TGTGCCAGCAGCCCCTGGACTAGCGGGAGCCACAATGAGCAGTTCTTC. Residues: CASSPWTSGSHNEQFF. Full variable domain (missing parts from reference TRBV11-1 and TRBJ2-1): EAEVAQSPRYKITEKSQAVAFWCDPISGHATLYWYRQILGQGPELLVQFQDESVVDDSQLPKDRFSAERLKGVDSTLKIQPAELGDSAMYLCASSPWTSGSHNEQFFGPGTRLTVL.

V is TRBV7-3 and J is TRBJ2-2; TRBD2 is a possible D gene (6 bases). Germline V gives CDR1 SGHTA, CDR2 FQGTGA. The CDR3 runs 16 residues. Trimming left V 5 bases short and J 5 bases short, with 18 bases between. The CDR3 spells CASSPFPGLETGELFF. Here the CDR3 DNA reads TGTGCCAGCAGCCCCTTCCCGGGACTTGAGACCGGGGAGCTGTTTTTT.

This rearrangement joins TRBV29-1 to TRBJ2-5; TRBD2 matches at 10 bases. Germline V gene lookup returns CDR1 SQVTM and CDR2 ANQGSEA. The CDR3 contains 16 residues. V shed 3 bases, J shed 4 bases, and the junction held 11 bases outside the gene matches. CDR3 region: CSVEASGSSYTETQYF. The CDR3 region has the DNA TGCAGCGTTGAGGCTAGCGGGAGCTCCTACACAGAGACCCAGTACTTC.

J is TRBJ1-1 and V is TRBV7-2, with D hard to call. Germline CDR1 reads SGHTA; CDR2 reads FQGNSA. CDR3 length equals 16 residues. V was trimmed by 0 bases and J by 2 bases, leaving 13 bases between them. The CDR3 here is CASSLASAIRNTEAFF. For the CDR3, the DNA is TGTGCCAGCAGCTTAGCGAGCGCGATACGAAACACTGAAGCTTTCTTT.